Shown below are 7 T cell receptor beta chains from a single sample sequenced in a study of patients and donors after allogeneic stem cell transplantation. TCRdb ran MiXCR on the RT-PCR reads and lists one entry per CDR3 protein. The sample lists about 960,000 distinct CDR3 sequences; roughly 18% were seen once. Sequenced material: blood, either unsorted or a sorted T cell fraction (not recorded which). These receptors all come from a human donor who was either an allogeneic HSCT recipient or a stem cell or donor lymphocyte infusion donor (not recorded which). It is not recorded whose cells these are; they may come from a transplant donor.

This clonotype was detected only a few times. The V and J genes are TRBV20-1 and TRBJ2-1; 8 bases fit TRBD2. The CDR3 is 13 amino acids. From germline, CDR1 is DFQATT and CDR2 SNEGSKA (reference sequence). V was pared by 5 bases and J by 7 bases, with 7 bases of the junction left unmatched. CDR3 sequence reads: CSALSGAGNEQFF. The CDR3 nucleotides are TGCAGTGCTCTTAGCGGGGCGGGGAATGAGCAGTTCTTC.

This clonotype occurred a few times. The chain has TRBV5-1 and TRBJ2-7, with 14 bases lining up with TRBD2. From germline, CDR1 is SGHRS and CDR2 YFSETQ. Trimming at V came to 5 bases and at J to 5 bases, leaving 3 bases not matched to a gene. The CDR3 is 14 residues long. CDR3 region: CASRGTSGSHEQYF. As DNA, the CDR3 is TGCGCCAGCAGGGGGACTAGCGGGAGTCACGAGCAGTACTTC.

CDR3 amino acids: CASSLLAGGPGIGTQYF. In nucleotides, the CDR3 is TGTGCCAGCAGCTTACTAGCGGGGGGGCCCGGTATCGGGACCCAGTACTTC. The V gene is TRBV7-9, the J gene TRBJ2-5; TRBD2 aligns across 12 bases. Unmatched junction bases numbered 11, after V lost 2 bases and J lost 7 bases. The germline CDR1 and CDR2 sequences are SEHNR and FQNEAQ (reference sequence). The CDR3 is made up of 17 amino acids.

The chain combines TRBV6-5 with TRBJ2-7, with 7 bases that match TRBD2. V lost 0 bases and J lost 1; bases outside the gene matches: 6. This CDR3 has 16 residues. Germline V CDR1 and CDR2: MNHEY, SVGAGI. CDR3 DNA sequence: TGTGCCAGCAGTTACTCTCAGCGGGGCGGATCCTACGAGCAGTACTTC. It codes for CASSYSQRGGSYEQYF.

This clonotype was detected ten times or more. The CDR3 here is CASSLPSGAYNEQFF. DNA for the CDR3: TGTGCCAGCAGCCTTCCTAGCGGGGCCTACAATGAGCAGTTCTTC. The chain couples TRBV7-8 to TRBJ2-1, with 9 bases that match TRBD2. With V trimmed by 5 bases and J by 2 bases, 4 bases remained unmatched. The CDR3 runs 15 residues. Germline V gene lookup returns CDR1 SGHVS and CDR2 FQNEAQ. The entire variable domain, with the rest obtained from reference TRBV7-8 and TRBJ2-1, is as follows: GAGVSQSPRYKVAKRGQDVALRCDPISGHVSLFWYQQALGQGPEFLTYFQNEAQLDKSGLPSDRFFAERPEGSVSTLKIQRTQQEDSAVYLCASSLPSGAYNEQFFGPGTRLTVL.

The chain couples TRBV27 to TRBJ1-2; D unresolved. CDR3 length: 13 amino acids. V was shortened by 2 bases and J by 4 bases, with 8 bases between the two germline ends. Germline loops: CDR1 MNHEY, CDR2 SMNVEV (reference sequence). This CDR3 is CASSLGNSYGYTF. DNA of the CDR3: TGTGCCAGCAGTTTAGGAAACAGCTATGGCTACACCTTC.

This clonotype was counted a few times. The J gene is TRBJ2-7, the V gene TRBV6-5; D remains ambiguous. Germline V gene lookup returns CDR1 MNHEY and CDR2 SVGAGI. The CDR3 is 15 residues long. The V end lost 2 bases, the J end lost 0 bases, and 11 bases lay between the germline ends. In DNA form, the CDR3 reads TGTGCCAGCAGTTACCCCGAGCACAGCTCCTACGAGCAGTACTTC. The encoded protein is CASSYPEHSSYEQYF.